The 13 T cell receptor beta chains presented below share a single source sample, sequenced in a study of patients and donors after allogeneic stem cell transplantation. MiXCR, applied by TCRdb to the RT-PCR reads, yields one record per CDR3 protein. This sample has approximately 200,000 distinct CDR3 sequences; over 12% occur once, and the top ten carry roughly 12%. Material: blood, either unsorted or a sorted T cell fraction (not recorded which). Receptors originate from a human donor who was either an allogeneic HSCT recipient or a stem cell or donor lymphocyte infusion donor (not recorded which). It is not recorded whose cells these are; they may come from a transplant donor.

At least ten counts were recorded for this clonotype. The V gene is TRBV29-1, the J gene TRBJ2-1, with D perhaps matching TRBD1 or TRBD2 (5 bases each). This CDR3 has 13 residues. Germline V CDR1 and CDR2: SQVTM, ANQGSEA. Trimming cost V 3 bases and J 7 bases, with 13 bases left between them. Here the CDR3 DNA reads TGCAGCGTTGACAGGGCCCGAGGGAATGAGCAGTTCTTC. Translation: CSVDRARGNEQFF.

This sequence joins TRBV19 and TRBJ1-1; maybe TRBD1 (5 bases). Between the trimmed V and J ends, which lost 1 base and 1 base, there was a span of 10 bases. Germline V gene data show CDR1 as LNHDA and CDR2 as SQIVND (reference sequence). The CDR3 is made up of 15 amino acids. The CDR3: CASSIVGAGNTEAFF. In nucleotides, the CDR3 is TGTGCCAGTAGTATAGTCGGGGCGGGGAACACTGAAGCTTTCTTT.

This clonotype was recorded a few times. The CDR3 coding sequence is TGTGCCTGGACAGGCAGCATGAACACTGAAGCTTTCTTT. Translation gives CAWTGSMNTEAFF. V gene TRBV30 combines with J gene TRBJ1-1, with D unresolved. Trimming stripped 4 bases from V and 0 bases from J, with 9 bases between. Germline V gene sequence: CDR1 GTSNPN, CDR2 SVGIG (reference sequence). This CDR3 is 13 amino acids long.

The rearrangement uses TRBV7-2 and TRBJ2-1, with 8 positions matching TRBD1. Trimming took 5 bases from V and 9 from J; bases not matched to a gene: 9. This CDR3 spans 14 amino acids. The germline V gene has CDR1 SGHTA and CDR2 FQGNSA. CDR3 sequence (DNA): TGTGCCAGCAGCCTAAAAGGGACAGGCGGTGAGCAGTTCTTC. Translating gives CASSLKGTGGEQFF.

Worth noting for this clonotype: A much larger clone differs from this one at a single base, so this may be a read error. The CDR3 DNA reads as TGTGCCATCAACGCGCTGGTTAATCAGCCCCAGCATTTT. Encoded protein: CAINALVNQPQHF. The chain recombines TRBV10-3 with TRBJ1-5; D not resolved. Germline CDR1 reads ENHRY; CDR2 reads SYGVKD. The CDR3 covers 13 residues. With 7 bases removed from V and 4 bases from J, the gap between germline ends came to 11 bases.

The chain joins TRBV18 to TRBJ2-2; 13 nucleotides align to TRBD2. Germline V CDR1 and CDR2: KGHSH, LQKENI. Unmatched junction bases numbered 2, after V lost 4 bases and J lost 3 bases. This CDR3 has 16 amino acids. This chain's CDR3 is CASSRGLAGDTGELFF. Here the CDR3 DNA reads TGTGCCAGCTCACGTGGACTAGCGGGAGACACCGGGGAGCTGTTTTTT.

The V call is TRBV20-1, the J call TRBJ2-7; 7 bases line up with TRBD1. Germline values: CDR1 DFQATT, CDR2 SNEGSKA (reference sequence). The CDR3 extends over 14 amino acids. V dropped 5 bases and J dropped 3; count of bases not matched to a gene: 10. The CDR3 reads CSAVQGPRLYEQYF. The CDR3 region has the DNA TGCAGTGCTGTACAGGGGCCGCGGCTCTACGAGCAGTACTTC.

This clonotype was recorded at least ten times. One end of the junction fails to match germline, which may point to a read error. This chain uses TRBV7-7 with TRBJ2-6; D ambiguous. CDR3 length equals 13 residues. Germline V gives CDR1 SSHAT, CDR2 FNYEAQ (reference sequence). CDR3 residues: CASSGSGANVLTF. In DNA, the CDR3 is TGTGCTAGCAGTGGCTCTGGGGCCAACGTCCTGACTTTC.

This clonotype showed up just a few times. This rearrangement joins TRBV2 to TRBJ1-1; 9 positions agree with TRBD1. Germline CDR1 is SNHLY and CDR2 is FYNNEI. V trimming: 7 bases; J trimming: 4 bases; junction bases outside the gene matches: 13. The CDR3 is 16 amino acids. CDR3 in amino acids: CASKVGPNRGPTEAFF. The CDR3 bases are TGTGCCAGCAAGGTAGGGCCAAACAGGGGGCCCACTGAAGCTTTCTTT.

This clonotype was seen more than once but under ten times. The rearrangement links TRBV6-5 to TRBJ1-5; 7 bases align to TRBD1. Germline lookup yields CDR1 MNHEY and CDR2 SVGAGI. The CDR3 is 14 amino acids. V dropped 2 bases and J dropped 9; count of bases not matched to a gene: 7. The DNA of the CDR3 is TGTGCCAGCAGTTACAGGGGACAGCGGGGGCCCCAGCATTTT. Protein: CASSYRGQRGPQHF.

The V and J genes are TRBV5-1 and TRBJ2-7; perhaps D is TRBD1 or TRBD2 (6 bases each). The germline V and J ends were trimmed by 6 bases and 6 bases, with 19 bases remaining between them. From germline, CDR1 is SGHRS and CDR2 YFSETQ. CDR3 length: 14 amino acids. The CDR3 spells CASTSGAPHGEQYF. The CDR3 DNA is TGCGCCAGCACCTCGGGGGCACCCCACGGCGAGCAGTACTTC.

This clonotype was recorded many times. This sequence joins TRBV5-1 and TRBJ1-2; D remains unclear. With 3 bases removed from V and 4 bases from J, the gap between germline ends came to 10 bases. CDR3 size: 13 residues. CDR1 is SGHRS and CDR2 is YFSETQ in the germline V gene. DNA of the CDR3: TGCGCCAGCAGCTACGACATGAGCTATGGCTACACCTTC. It specifies CASSYDMSYGYTF.

CDR3 sequence reads: CASSLEPELTYEQYF. The CDR3, as DNA: TGCGCCAGCAGCTTGGAGCCGGAGCTAACCTACGAGCAGTACTTC. This chain links TRBV5-1 with TRBJ2-7, with D unresolved. This CDR3 spans 15 amino acids. CDR1 is SGHRS and CDR2 is YFSETQ in the germline V gene. V was clipped by 0 bases and J by 2 bases, with 12 bases between them.